The 26 T cell receptor beta chains presented below share a single source sample, sequenced in a study of T cell responses to AZD1222 COVID-19 vaccine. Profiled with immunoSEQ multiplex PCR; TCRdb holds only in-frame clones, not every one. Of 110,000 to 150,000 clones listed, 90% to 95% were seen once; the top ten hold 9.1%. The sample in question was peripheral blood, obtained on day 0 of AZD1222 vaccination. These receptors all stem from an adult in good health.

The gene calls are TRBV18 and TRBJ2-7; 7 nucleotides agree with TRBD1. Looked up from germline, CDR1 is KGHSH and CDR2 is LQKENI. The CDR3 sequence is 12 residues long. The junction had 2 bases not matched to a gene; V was cut back by 4 bases and J by 5 bases. CDR3 bases: TGTGCCAGCTCACGAACAGGGGACGAGCAGTACTTC. This codes for CASSRTGDEQYF.

This clone was found once. One junction end disagrees with the germline gene, perhaps due to a read error. The V and J genes are TRBV27 and TRBJ1-5; tentative D call: TRBD1 (5 bases). The germline V gene encodes CDR1 MNHEY and CDR2 SMNVEV (reference sequence). The CDR3 loop spans 16 amino acids. The DNA of the CDR3 is TGTGCCAGCAGTTTATCGGCAGGGAGGGGCAAGCAGCCCCAGCATTTT. This codes for CASSLSAGRGKQPQHF.

The rearrangement joins TRBV30 to TRBJ1-5, with D tentatively TRBD1 (6 bases). Germline V CDR1 and CDR2: GTSNPN, SVGIG (reference sequence). V lost 0 bases, J lost 7 bases, and 16 bases lay in between. The CDR3 runs 15 residues. This CDR3 is CAWSVQGRGTQPQHF. CDR3 coding DNA: TGTGCCTGGAGTGTACAGGGCAGGGGTACGCAGCCCCAGCATTTT.

This chain joins TRBV7-9 and TRBJ1-5; TRBD1 matches at 7 bases. V was clipped by 5 bases and J by 3 bases; unmatched bases: 7. The CDR3 totals 15 residues. The germline V gene has CDR1 SEHNR and CDR2 FQNEAQ (reference sequence). CDR3 nucleotides: TGTGCCAGCAGCACCACCGACAGGGTCAATCAGCCCCAGCATTTT. The encoded protein is CASSTTDRVNQPQHF.

The rearrangement links TRBV7-9 to TRBJ1-5; 7 bases are shared with TRBD1. V trimming: 4 bases; J trimming: 1 base; junction bases outside the gene matches: 10. Germline CDR1 is SEHNR and CDR2 is FQNEAQ (reference sequence). The CDR3 has 17 amino acids. The CDR3: CASSSTGLSRSNQPQHF. For the CDR3, the DNA is TGTGCCAGCAGCTCGACAGGGTTGTCACGAAGCAATCAGCCCCAGCATTTT.

In nucleotides, the CDR3 is TGTGCCAGCAGCAAATTATGGTTCGGGGGGAACACTGAAGCTTTCTTT. This translates into CASSKLWFGGNTEAFF. This sequence joins TRBV21-1 and TRBJ1-1. TRBV21-1 is annotated as a pseudogene. The CDR3 has 16 residues.

The V call is TRBV4-3, the J call TRBJ2-2; tentatively, D is TRBD1 or TRBD2 (5 bases each). Germline lookup yields CDR1 LGHNA and CDR2 YSLEER. There are 15 residues in the CDR3. V gave up 0 bases and J gave up 5 bases, with 10 bases separating them. CDR3 residues: CASSQDGASTGELFF. CDR3 coding DNA: TGCGCCAGCAGCCAAGACGGGGCTAGTACCGGGGAGCTGTTTTTT.

CDR3 amino acids: CASSPGSYGYTF. DNA for the CDR3: TGTGCCAGCAGTCCGGGATCCTATGGCTACACCTTC. The rearrangement joins TRBV12-3 or TRBV12-4 to TRBJ1-2; D is unresolved. This CDR3 is 12 amino acids long. The V end lost 5 bases, the J end lost 4 bases, and 8 bases lay between the germline ends.

A single count supports this clone. The rearrangement links TRBV19 to TRBJ2-1; D is perhaps TRBD1 or TRBD2 (6 bases each). CDR1 and CDR2 from the germline V gene are LNHDA and SQIVND (reference sequence). The CDR3 is 15 residues long. V shed 5 bases and J shed 8 bases, with 19 bases lying between them. CDR3 region: CASSPQGWRVYEQFF. In DNA, the CDR3 is TGTGCCAGTAGTCCCCAGGGGTGGAGGGTATATGAGCAGTTCTTC.

V gene TRBV6-5 combines with J gene TRBJ1-1; 8 bases are a match to TRBD1. The CDR3 runs to 14 residues. V was clipped by 4 bases and J by 3 bases; unmatched bases: 4. Germline V lookup: CDR1 MNHEY, CDR2 SVGAGI. In DNA, the CDR3 is TGTGCCAGCAGTTTGACAGGGGTCGACACTGAAGCTTTCTTT. Translation gives CASSLTGVDTEAFF.

V usage is TRBV6-5 and J usage is TRBJ1-1; D gene ambiguous. The CDR3 covers 14 residues. The germline V and J ends were trimmed by 4 bases and 5 bases, with 14 bases remaining between them. The germline CDR1 and CDR2 sequences are MNHEY and SVGAGI. The CDR3 spells CASSFGLGRTEAFF. The CDR3 DNA sequence: TGTGCCAGCAGTTTTGGGTTAGGAAGGACTGAAGCTTTCTTT.

V is TRBV10-3 and J is TRBJ1-2; 7 nucleotides line up with TRBD1. Per the germline V gene, CDR1 is ENHRY and CDR2 is SYGVKD. CDR3 length equals 14 residues. V trimming: 3 bases; J trimming: 8 bases; junction bases outside the gene matches: 9. The CDR3 DNA reads as TGTGCCATCAGTGAACCTCCGACAGGGATCGGCTACACCTTC. Translated, it gives CAISEPPTGIGYTF.

This clone was found once. The V gene is TRBV19, the J gene TRBJ2-7; 8 nucleotides agree with TRBD1. The junction had 6 bases not matched to a gene; V was cut back by 6 bases and J by 2 bases. The germline CDR1 and CDR2 sequences are LNHDA and SQIVND (reference sequence). The CDR3 is made up of 14 amino acids. The CDR3 region has the DNA TGTGCCAGTAGGCCAGGGACAGGACCCTACGAGCAGTACTTC. Residues: CASRPGTGPYEQYF.

This clone was detected a few times. The gene calls are TRBV30 and TRBJ1-2, with a tentative D call TRBD1 (6 bases). The V end was cut by 0 bases, the J end by 1 base, with 9 bases between. Germline values: CDR1 GTSNPN, CDR2 SVGIG (reference sequence). The CDR3 has 14 amino acids. CDR3 nucleotide sequence: TGTGCCTGGAGTGTATACAGGGATAACTATGGCTACACCTTC. This translates into CAWSVYRDNYGYTF.

This chain connects TRBV7-9 to TRBJ2-7; 7 positions match TRBD1. J was trimmed by 6 bases and V by 5 bases; bases with no gene match: 7. CDR1 and CDR2 (germline): SEHNR, FQNEAQ (reference sequence). This CDR3 has 13 residues. The chain's CDR3 is CASSTGETGEQYF. CDR3 nucleotides: TGTGCCAGCAGCACAGGGGAAACGGGCGAGCAGTACTTC.

The chain uses TRBV7-9 and TRBJ1-2; D gene uncertain. This CDR3 has 12 amino acids. The V gene lost 10 bases and the J gene lost 1 base, with 10 bases spanning the gap. Germline CDR1 and CDR2: SEHNR and FQNEAQ (reference sequence). This chain's CDR3 is CATQTGNYGYTF. The CDR3 nucleotides are TGTGCCACGCAGACGGGTAACTATGGCTACACCTTC.

This chain uses TRBV5-6 with TRBJ1-4; D is unresolved. V shed 4 bases and J shed 4 bases, with 11 bases lying between them. CDR3 length: 14 amino acids. The germline CDR1 and CDR2 sequences are SGHDT and YYEEEE. For the CDR3, the DNA is TGTGCCAGCAGCCGAACCGACCTTAATGAAAAACTGTTTTTT. It translates to CASSRTDLNEKLFF.

The chain has TRBV3-1 (or the pseudogene TRBV3-2) and TRBJ1-1; tentatively, D is TRBD1 (5 bases). V dropped 3 bases and J dropped 7 bases, with 12 bases sitting between them. The CDR3 runs to 13 residues. Germline-derived CDR1 and CDR2 are LGHDT and YNNKEL (reference sequence). The CDR3 coding sequence is TGTGCCAGCAGCCACCCAGGCGGGGGTGAAGCTTTCTTT. This translates into CASSHPGGGEAFF.

The V gene is TRBV19, the J gene TRBJ1-1; possible D gene TRBD1, 5 bases. CDR1 is LNHDA, CDR2 SQIVND, per germline (reference sequence). The ends were cut back, 11 bases at V and 6 bases at J, with 22 bases in the middle. The CDR3 extends over 14 amino acids. CDR3 residues: CASYPAGHLPEAFF. The CDR3 DNA reads TGTGCCTCCTATCCAGCAGGGCATCTCCCTGAAGCTTTCTTT.

This rearrangement joins TRBV7-6 to TRBJ1-6; D is unclear. CDR3 size: 15 residues. Trimming shortened V by 1 base and J by 9 bases, and 13 bases separated the two germline ends. Per germline, CDR1 SGHVS and CDR2 FNYEAQ. CDR3 in amino acids: CASSLGSGRPSPLHF. In nucleotides, the CDR3 is TGTGCCAGCAGCTTAGGTTCGGGAAGACCTTCACCCCTCCACTTT.

This clone was detected only a few times. The chain combines TRBV6-5 with TRBJ1-6; 9 bases are a match to TRBD1. V shed 4 bases, J shed 8 bases, and the junction held 9 bases outside the gene matches. The CDR3 totals 16 residues. In germline, CDR1 is MNHEY, CDR2 SVGAGI. CDR3 sequence reads: CASSLETGTGYSPLHF. The CDR3 DNA follows: TGTGCCAGCAGTTTAGAAACCGGGACAGGGTATTCACCCCTCCACTTT.

The chain is built from TRBV4-3 and TRBJ1-2; possibly TRBD1 for D (5 bases). This CDR3 region has 12 residues. Germline V gene data show CDR1 as LGHNA and CDR2 as YSLEER. With 6 bases removed from V and 7 bases from J, the gap between germline ends came to 12 bases. CDR3 region: CASRGQEGGYTF. CDR3 sequence (DNA): TGCGCCAGCAGGGGGCAGGAGGGTGGCTACACCTTC.

V usage is TRBV19 and J usage is TRBJ2-5; D perhaps matches TRBD2 (7 bases). The V gene lost 6 bases and the J gene lost 5 bases, with 16 bases spanning the gap. CDR3 length: 14 amino acids. Germline V gene data show CDR1 as LNHDA and CDR2 as SQIVND (reference sequence). This chain's CDR3 is CASRVSGGWETQYF. The CDR3 DNA sequence: TGTGCCAGTAGGGTTTCGGGGGGCTGGGAGACCCAGTACTTC.

The chain links TRBV11-1 to TRBJ1-1; D is possibly TRBD1 (5 bases). The germline gives CDR1 SGHAT, CDR2 FQDESV (reference sequence). V dropped 1 base and J dropped 1 base, with 7 bases sitting between them. The CDR3 length is 14 residues. CDR3 loop: CASSLGGKNTEAFF. As DNA, the CDR3 is TGTGCCAGCAGCTTAGGGGGGAAGAACACTGAAGCTTTCTTT.

This chain links TRBV9 with TRBJ2-3; D assignment may be TRBD1 or TRBD2 (6 bases each). V dropped 3 bases and J dropped 5 bases, with 16 bases sitting between them. The CDR3 totals 15 residues. In germline, CDR1 is SGDLS, CDR2 YYNGEE. This chain's CDR3 is CASSDGGGGLDTQYF. The CDR3 DNA reads TGTGCCAGCAGCGACGGGGGCGGTGGATTAGATACGCAGTATTTT.

The V call is TRBV7-3, the J call TRBJ2-3, with 7 positions matching TRBD2. CDR3 size: 13 residues. V shed 8 bases and J 3 bases; nucleotides not matched to a gene: 5. Germline values: CDR1 SGHTA, CDR2 FQGTGA. The DNA of the CDR3 is TGTGCCAGCGGAAGCGGGGCAACAGATACGCAGTATTTT. It specifies CASGSGATDTQYF.